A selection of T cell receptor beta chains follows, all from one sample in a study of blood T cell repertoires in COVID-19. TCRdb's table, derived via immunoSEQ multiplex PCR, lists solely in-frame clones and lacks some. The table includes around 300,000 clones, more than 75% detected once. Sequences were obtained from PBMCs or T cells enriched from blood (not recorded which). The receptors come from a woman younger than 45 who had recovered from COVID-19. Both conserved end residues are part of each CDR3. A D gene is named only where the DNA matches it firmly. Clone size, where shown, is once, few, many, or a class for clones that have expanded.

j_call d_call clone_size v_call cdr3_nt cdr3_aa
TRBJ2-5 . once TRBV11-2 TGTGCCAGCAGTCCTAACAGGGTTCAAGAGACCCAGTACTTC CASSPNRVQETQYF
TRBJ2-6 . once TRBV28 TGTGCCAGCAGTTTAGAGGGCTCTGGGGCCAACGTCCTGACTTTC CASSLEGSGANVLTF
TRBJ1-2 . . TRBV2 TGTGCCAGCAGTTACCAAGCACGCGAGTCTCATGGCTACACCTTC CASSYQARESHGYTF
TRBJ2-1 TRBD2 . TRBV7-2 TGTGCCAGCAGGGAGCGGGGGGGCCTGGGTGAGCAGTTCTTC CASRERGGLGEQFF
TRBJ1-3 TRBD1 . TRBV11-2 TGTGCCAGCAGCTTGCCCACAGGGGGTCATGGAAACACCATATATTTT CASSLPTGGHGNTIYF
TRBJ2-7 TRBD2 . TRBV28 TGTGCCAGCCAGCCCGGGGGGGCGGTCGAGCAGTACTTC CASQPGGAVEQYF
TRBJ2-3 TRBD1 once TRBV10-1 TGCGCCAGCAGTTCTCTTCCTCGACAGGGGGCATCAGATACGCAGTATTTT CASSSLPRQGASDTQYF
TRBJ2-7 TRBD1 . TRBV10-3 TGTGCCATCAGCCTCCCCGGATGGGACAGGGGTCACGAGCAGTACTTC CAISLPGWDRGHEQYF
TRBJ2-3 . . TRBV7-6 TGTGCCAGCAGCTTAGGGTACAGGCCCCGCACAGATACGCAGTATTTT CASSLGYRPRTDTQYF
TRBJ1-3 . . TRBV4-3 TGCGCCAGCAAGGGGGGGAGTGGAAACACCATATATTTT CASKGGSGNTIYF
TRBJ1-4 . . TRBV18 TGTGCCAGCTCACCACCTTCAGGGTTTGGTGAAAAACTGTTTTTT CASSPPSGFGEKLFF
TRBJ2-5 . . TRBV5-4 TGTGCCAGCAGCTCCCAGGAGACCCAGTACTTC CASSSQETQYF
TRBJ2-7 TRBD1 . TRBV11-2 TGTGCCAGCAGCGGGGGACAGGGTATGGACGGGCTTTCCGAGCAGTACTTC CASSGGQGMDGLSEQYF
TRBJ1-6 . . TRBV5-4 TGTGCCAGCAGCCAAGAGGGTGCCTATAATTCACCCCTCCACTTT CASSQEGAYNSPLHF
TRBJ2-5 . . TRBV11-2 TGTGCCAGCAGCCCCCGACAGGGAGGAGAGACCCAGTACTTC CASSPRQGGETQYF
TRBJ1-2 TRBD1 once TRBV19 TGTGCCAGTGGGGACAGGATAAGGGGCTACACCTTC CASGDRIRGYTF
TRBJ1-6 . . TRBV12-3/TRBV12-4 TGTGCCAGCAGTTTAGTAGTGGATTCACCCCTCCACTTT CASSLVVDSPLHF
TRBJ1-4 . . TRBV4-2 TGTGCCAGCAAACCTCCGCAGGGTGAAAAACTGTTTTTT CASKPPQGEKLFF
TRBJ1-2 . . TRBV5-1 TGCGCCAGCAGCTTGGAGCGAGGGCGCTATGGCTACACCTTC CASSLERGRYGYTF
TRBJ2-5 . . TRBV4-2 TGTGCCAGCAGCCAAGATTCAGGGGAGACCCAGTACTTC CASSQDSGETQYF
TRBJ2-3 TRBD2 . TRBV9 TGTGCCAGCAGCGCCGGACTAGGGAGAAGCACAGATACGCAGTATTTT CASSAGLGRSTDTQYF
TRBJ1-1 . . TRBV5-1 TGCGCCAGCAGCCGGGAGGGTGGAAACACTGAAGCTTTCTTT CASSREGGNTEAFF
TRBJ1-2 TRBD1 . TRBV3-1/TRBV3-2 TGTGCCAGCAGCCAAGCGACAGGGCTCTATGGCTACACCTTC CASSQATGLYGYTF
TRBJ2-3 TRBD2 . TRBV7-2 TGTGCCAGCAGCTCAGTAACGCTAGCGGGGTACACAGATACGCAGTATTTT CASSSVTLAGYTDTQYF
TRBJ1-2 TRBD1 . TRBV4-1 TGCGCCAGCAGCCTGCCCACAGGGGGCAGGGGCTACACCTTC CASSLPTGGRGYTF
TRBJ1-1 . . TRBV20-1 TGCAGTGTTCAGGGTGATACTGAAGCTTTCTTT CSVQGDTEAFF
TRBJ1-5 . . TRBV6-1 TGTGCCAGCAGTGATTACTCTATGGGCAGGGTACGACATCAGCCCCAGCATTTT CASSDYSMGRVRHQPQHF
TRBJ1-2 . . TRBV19 TGTGCCAGTAGTACCTTAGGAGGGCCTGGCTACACCTTC CASSTLGGPGYTF
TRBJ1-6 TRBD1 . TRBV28 TGTGCCAGCAGTTCGACAGGGGAGGTTTATAATTCACCCCTCCACTTT CASSSTGEVYNSPLHF
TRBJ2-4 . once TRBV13 TGTGCCAGCAGCTTCGGTGTAGCCAAAAACATTCAGTACTTC CASSFGVAKNIQYF
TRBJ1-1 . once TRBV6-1 TGTGCCAGCAGTGACAGGGGTGGCACTGAAGCTTTCTTT CASSDRGGTEAFF
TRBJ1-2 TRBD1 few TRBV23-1 TGCGCCAGCAGTCAATCGGGGACAGGGGGGGACTATGGCTACACCTTC CASSQSGTGGDYGYTF
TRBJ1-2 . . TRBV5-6 TGTGCCAGCAGCTTGGGACGGGGAGCGTATGGCTACACCTTC CASSLGRGAYGYTF
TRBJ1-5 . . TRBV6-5 TGTGCCAGCAGATCGCCGGGGGATCAGCCCCAGCATTTT CASRSPGDQPQHF
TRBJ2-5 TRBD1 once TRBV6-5 TGTGCCAGCAGTTACAGGGGGCGCGGAGAGACCCAGTACTTC CASSYRGRGETQYF
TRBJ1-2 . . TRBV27 TGTGCCAGCAGTTTGTCGGGGGGATACAATGGCTACACCTTC CASSLSGGYNGYTF
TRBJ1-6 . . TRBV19 TGTGCCAGTAGTATAGACACAGGGAATAATTCACCCCTCCACTTT CASSIDTGNNSPLHF
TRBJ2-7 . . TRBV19 TGTGCCAGTAGTATTTCTGTGAGAGGGGGAAAGGACGAGCAGTACTTC CASSISVRGGKDEQYF
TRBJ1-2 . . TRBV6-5 TGTGCCAGCAGGCGGACAGTGAACTATGGCTACACCTTC CASRRTVNYGYTF
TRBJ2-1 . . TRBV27 TGTGCCAGCAGTCGCCTTCGGACAGTTTACAATGAGCAGTTCTTC CASSRLRTVYNEQFF
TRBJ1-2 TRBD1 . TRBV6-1 TGTGCCAGCAGTGAACCTGCAGGGGGGAATGGCTACACCTTC CASSEPAGGNGYTF
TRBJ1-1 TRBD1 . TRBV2 TGTGCCAGCAACAGGGACAGGGGATTTAGCACTGAAGCTTTCTTT CASNRDRGFSTEAFF
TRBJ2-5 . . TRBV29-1 TGCAGCGTTGAAGGGCGGGCCCAAGAGACCCAGTACTTC CSVEGRAQETQYF
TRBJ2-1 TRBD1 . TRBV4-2 TGTGCCAGCAGCCAAGGACAAGGACAGGGATTCAATGAGCAGTTCTTC CASSQGQGQGFNEQFF
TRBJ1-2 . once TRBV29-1 TGCAGCGTTGAAGAAGGGTCGGCGGGAGGTCGGGGCTACACCTTC CSVEEGSAGGRGYTF
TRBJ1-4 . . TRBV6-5 TGTGCCACGGGTCTGCGGGTTGAAAAACTGTTTTTT CATGLRVEKLFF
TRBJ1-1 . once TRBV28 TGTGCCAGCAGTTCGTACAGGGTAGTTTTCTTT CASSSYRVVFF
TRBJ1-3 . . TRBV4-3 TGCGCCAGCAGCCAGAGATGGGGAAACACCATATATTTT CASSQRWGNTIYF
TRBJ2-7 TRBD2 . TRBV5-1 TGCGCCAGCAGCTTCACGGGAGGGTCCTACGAGCAGTACTTC CASSFTGGSYEQYF
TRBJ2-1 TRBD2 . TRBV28 TGTGCCAGCAATCGACTAGCGGGTACCTACAATGAGCAGTTCTTC CASNRLAGTYNEQFF